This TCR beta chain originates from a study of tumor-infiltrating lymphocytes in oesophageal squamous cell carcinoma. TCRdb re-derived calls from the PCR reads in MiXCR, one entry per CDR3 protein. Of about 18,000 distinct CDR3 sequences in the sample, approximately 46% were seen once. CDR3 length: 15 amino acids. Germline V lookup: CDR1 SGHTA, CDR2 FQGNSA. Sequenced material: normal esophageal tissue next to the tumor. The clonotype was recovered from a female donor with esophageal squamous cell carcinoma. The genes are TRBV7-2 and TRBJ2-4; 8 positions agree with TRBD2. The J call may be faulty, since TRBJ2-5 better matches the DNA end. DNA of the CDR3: TGTGCCAGCAGGGTTGGACTAGCCCTAAAAGAGACCCAGTACTTC. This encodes CASRVGLALKETQYF.